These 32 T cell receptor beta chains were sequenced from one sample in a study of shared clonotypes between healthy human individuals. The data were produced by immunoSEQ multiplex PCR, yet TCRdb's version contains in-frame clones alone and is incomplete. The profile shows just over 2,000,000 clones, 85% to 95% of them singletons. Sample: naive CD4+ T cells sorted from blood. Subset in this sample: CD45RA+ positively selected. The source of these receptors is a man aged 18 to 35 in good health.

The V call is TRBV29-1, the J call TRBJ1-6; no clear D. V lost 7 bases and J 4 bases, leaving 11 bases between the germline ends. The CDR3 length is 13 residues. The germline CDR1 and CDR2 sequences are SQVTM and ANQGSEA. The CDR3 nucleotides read TGCAGCGCCCAGAGCTCATATAATTCACCCCTCCACTTT. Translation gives CSAQSSYNSPLHF.

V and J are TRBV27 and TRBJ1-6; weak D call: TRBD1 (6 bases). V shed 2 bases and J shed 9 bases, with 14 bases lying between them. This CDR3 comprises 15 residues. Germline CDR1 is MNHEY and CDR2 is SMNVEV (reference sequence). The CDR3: CASSLDRTGASPLHF. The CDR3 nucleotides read TGTGCCAGCAGTTTAGACAGGACGGGGGCTTCACCCCTCCACTTT.

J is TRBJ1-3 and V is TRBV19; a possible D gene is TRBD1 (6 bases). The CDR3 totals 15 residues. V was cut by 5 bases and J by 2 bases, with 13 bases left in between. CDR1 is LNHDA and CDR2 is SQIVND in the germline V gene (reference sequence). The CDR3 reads CASSRSTGTGNTIYF. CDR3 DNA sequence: TGTGCCAGTAGTCGGTCGACAGGTACTGGAAACACCATATATTTT. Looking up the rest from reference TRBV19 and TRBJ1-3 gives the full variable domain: DGGITQSPKYLFRKEGQNVTLSCEQNLNHDAMYWYRQDPGQGLRLIYYSQIVNDFQKGDIAEGYSVSREKKESFPLTVTSAQKNPTAFYLCASSRSTGTGNTIYFGEGSWLTVV.

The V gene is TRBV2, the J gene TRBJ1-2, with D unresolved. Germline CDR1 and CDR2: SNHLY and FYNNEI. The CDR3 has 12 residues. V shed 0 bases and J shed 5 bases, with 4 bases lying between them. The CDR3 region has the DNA TGTGCCAGCAGTGAAGCAGAGTATGGCTACACCTTC. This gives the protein CASSEAEYGYTF.

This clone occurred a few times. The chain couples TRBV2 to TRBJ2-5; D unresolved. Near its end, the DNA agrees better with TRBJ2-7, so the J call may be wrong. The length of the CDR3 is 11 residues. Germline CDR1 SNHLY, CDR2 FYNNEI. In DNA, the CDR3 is TGTGCCAGCAGTGAGGGCTACGAGCAGTACTTC. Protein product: CASSEGYEQYF.

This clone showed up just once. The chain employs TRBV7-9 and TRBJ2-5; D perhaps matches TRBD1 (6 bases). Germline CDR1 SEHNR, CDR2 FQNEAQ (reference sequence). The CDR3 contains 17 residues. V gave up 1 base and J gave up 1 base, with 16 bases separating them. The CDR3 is CASSLGRTEITQETQYF. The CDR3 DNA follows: TGTGCCAGCAGCTTAGGTAGGACAGAGATTACCCAAGAGACCCAGTACTTC.

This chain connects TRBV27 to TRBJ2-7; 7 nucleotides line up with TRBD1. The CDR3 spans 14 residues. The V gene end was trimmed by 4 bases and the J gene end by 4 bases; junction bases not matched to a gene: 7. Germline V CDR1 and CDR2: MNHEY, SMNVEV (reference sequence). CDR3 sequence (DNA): TGTGCCAGCAGTTCTTGGACAGGCAAGTACGAGCAGTACTTC. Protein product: CASSSWTGKYEQYF.

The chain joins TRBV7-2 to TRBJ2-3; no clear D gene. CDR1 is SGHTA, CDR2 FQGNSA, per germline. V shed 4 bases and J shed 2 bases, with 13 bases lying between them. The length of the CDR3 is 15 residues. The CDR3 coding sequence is TGTGCCAGCAGCTCCCCTCGTTTAAACACAGATACGCAGTATTTT. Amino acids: CASSSPRLNTDTQYF.

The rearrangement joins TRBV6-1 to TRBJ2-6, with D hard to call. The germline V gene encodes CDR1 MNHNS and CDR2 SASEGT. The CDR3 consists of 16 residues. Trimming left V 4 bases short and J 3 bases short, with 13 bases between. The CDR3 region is CASSGRLSGGANVLTF. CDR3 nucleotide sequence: TGTGCCAGCAGTGGGCGACTGTCTGGTGGGGCCAACGTCCTGACTTTC.

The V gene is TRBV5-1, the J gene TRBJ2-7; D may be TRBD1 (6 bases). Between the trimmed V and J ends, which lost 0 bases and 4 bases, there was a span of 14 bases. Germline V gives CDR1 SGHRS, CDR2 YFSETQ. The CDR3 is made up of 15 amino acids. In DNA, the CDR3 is TGCGCCAGCAGCTTGGTCGCAGGGGTGGGATACGAGCAGTACTTC. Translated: CASSLVAGVGYEQYF.

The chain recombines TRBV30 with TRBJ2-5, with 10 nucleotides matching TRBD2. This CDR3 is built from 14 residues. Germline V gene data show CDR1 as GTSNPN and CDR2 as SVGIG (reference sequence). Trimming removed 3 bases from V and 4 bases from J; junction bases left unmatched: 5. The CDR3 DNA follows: TGTGCCTGGAGAAAGCGGGGGGGCCCAGAGACCCAGTACTTC. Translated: CAWRKRGGPETQYF.

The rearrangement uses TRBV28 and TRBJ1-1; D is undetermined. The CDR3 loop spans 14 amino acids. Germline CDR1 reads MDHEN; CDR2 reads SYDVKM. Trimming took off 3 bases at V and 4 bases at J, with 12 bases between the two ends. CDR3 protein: CASSLRVAITEAFF. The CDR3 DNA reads TGTGCCAGCAGTTTGCGGGTAGCTATCACTGAAGCTTTCTTT.

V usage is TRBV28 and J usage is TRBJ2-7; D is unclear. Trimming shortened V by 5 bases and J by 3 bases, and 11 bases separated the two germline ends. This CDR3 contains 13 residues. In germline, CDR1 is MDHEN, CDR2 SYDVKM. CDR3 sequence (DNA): TGTGCCAGCAGTCCCGGAATGGGCTACGAGCAGTACTTC. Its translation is CASSPGMGYEQYF.

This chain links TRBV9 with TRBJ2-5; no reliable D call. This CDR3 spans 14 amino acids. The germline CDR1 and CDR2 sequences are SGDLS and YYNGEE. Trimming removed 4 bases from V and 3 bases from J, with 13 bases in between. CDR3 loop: CASSPTSTKETQYF. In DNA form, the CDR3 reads TGTGCCAGCAGCCCCACTTCGACCAAAGAGACCCAGTACTTC.

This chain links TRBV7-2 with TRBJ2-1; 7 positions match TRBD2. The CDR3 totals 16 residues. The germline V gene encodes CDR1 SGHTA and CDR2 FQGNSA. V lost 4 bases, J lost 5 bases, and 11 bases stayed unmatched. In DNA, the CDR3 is TGTGCCAGCAGCTCCCGTATGACTAGCATCCACAATGAGCAGTTCTTC. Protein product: CASSSRMTSIHNEQFF.

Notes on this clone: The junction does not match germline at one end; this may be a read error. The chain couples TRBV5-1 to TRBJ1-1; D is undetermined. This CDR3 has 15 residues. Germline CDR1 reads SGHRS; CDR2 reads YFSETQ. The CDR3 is CASSLETVMNTEAFF. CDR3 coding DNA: TGCGCCAGCAGTTTGGAAACAGTCATGAACACTGAAGCTTTCTTT.

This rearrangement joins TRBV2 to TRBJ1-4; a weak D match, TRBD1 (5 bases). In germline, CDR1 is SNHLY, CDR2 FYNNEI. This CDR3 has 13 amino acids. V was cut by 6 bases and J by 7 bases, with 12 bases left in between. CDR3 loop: CASRSGQGEKLFF. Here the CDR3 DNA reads TGTGCCAGCAGGTCCGGCCAGGGTGAAAAACTGTTTTTT.

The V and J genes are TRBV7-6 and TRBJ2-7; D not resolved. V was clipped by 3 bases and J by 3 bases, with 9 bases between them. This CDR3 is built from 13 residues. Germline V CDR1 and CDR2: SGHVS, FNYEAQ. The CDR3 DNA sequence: TGTGCCAGCAGCTTGGGGAATGGCTACGAGCAGTACTTC. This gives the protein CASSLGNGYEQYF. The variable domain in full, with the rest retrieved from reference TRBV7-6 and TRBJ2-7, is GAGVSQSPRYKVTKRGQDVALRCDPISGHVSLYWYRQALGQGPEFLTYFNYEAQQDKSGLPNDRFSAERPEGSISTLTIQRTEQRDSAMYRCASSLGNGYEQYFGPGTRLTVT.

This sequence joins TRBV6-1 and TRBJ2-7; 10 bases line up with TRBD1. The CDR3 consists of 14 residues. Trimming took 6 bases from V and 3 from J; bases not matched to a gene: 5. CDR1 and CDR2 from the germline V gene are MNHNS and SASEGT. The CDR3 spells CASSLRDRGYEQYF. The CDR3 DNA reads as TGTGCCAGCAGCCTACGGGACAGGGGCTACGAGCAGTACTTC.

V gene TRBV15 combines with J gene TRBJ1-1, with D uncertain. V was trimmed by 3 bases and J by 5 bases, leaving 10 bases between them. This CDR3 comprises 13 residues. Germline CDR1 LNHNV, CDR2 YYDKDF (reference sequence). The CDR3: CATSSRKRTEAFF. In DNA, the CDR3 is TGTGCCACCAGCAGCCGAAAAAGGACTGAAGCTTTCTTT.

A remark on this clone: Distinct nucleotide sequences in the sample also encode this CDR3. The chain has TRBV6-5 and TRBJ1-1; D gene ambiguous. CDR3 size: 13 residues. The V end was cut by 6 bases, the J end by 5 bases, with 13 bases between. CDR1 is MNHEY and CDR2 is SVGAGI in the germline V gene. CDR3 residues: CASSRGGGTEAFF. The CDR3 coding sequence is TGTGCCAGCAGCCGTGGAGGCGGTACTGAAGCTTTCTTT.

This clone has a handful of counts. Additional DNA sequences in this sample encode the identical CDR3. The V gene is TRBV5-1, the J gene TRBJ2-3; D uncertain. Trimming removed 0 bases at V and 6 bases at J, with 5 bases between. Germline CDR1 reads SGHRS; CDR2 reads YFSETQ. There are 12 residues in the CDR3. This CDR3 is CASSLARDTQYF. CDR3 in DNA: TGCGCCAGCAGCTTGGCCAGGGATACGCAGTATTTT.

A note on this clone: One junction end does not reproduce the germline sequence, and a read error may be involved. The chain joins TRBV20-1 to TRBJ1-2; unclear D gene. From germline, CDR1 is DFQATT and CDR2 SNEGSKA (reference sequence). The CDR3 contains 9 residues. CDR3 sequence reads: CRTGPVIAF. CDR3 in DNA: TGCAGGACCGGGCCCGTTATTGCCTTC.

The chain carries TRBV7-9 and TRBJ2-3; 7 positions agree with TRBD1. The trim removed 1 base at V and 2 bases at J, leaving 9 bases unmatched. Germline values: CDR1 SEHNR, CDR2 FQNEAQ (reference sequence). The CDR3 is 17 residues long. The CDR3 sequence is CASSLGTTGILTDTQYF. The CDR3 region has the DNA TGTGCCAGCAGCTTAGGGACGACAGGGATACTCACAGATACGCAGTATTTT.

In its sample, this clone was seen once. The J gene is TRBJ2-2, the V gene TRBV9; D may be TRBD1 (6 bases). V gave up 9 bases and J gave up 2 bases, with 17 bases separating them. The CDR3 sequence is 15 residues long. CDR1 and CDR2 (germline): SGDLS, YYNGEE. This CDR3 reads CAISKGTSNTGELFF. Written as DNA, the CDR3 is TGTGCCATATCAAAAGGGACAAGTAACACCGGGGAGCTGTTTTTT. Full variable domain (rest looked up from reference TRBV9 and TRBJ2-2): DSGVTQTPKHLITATGQRVTLRCSPRSGDLSVYWYQQSLDQGLQFLIQYYNGEERAKGNILERFSAQQFPDLHSELNLSSLELGDSALYFCAISKGTSNTGELFFGEGSRLTVL.

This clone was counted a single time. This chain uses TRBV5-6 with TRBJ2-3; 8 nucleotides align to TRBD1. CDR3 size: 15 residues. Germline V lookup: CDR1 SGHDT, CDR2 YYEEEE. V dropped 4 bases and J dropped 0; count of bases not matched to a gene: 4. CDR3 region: CASSPGQASTDTQYF. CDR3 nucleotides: TGTGCCAGCAGCCCGGGACAGGCGAGCACAGATACGCAGTATTTT.

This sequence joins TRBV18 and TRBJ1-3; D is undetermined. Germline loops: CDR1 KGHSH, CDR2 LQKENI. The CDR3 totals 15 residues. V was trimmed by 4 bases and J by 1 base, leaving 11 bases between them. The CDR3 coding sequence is TGTGCCAGCTCACTTGATTCCGGATCTGGAAACACCATATATTTT. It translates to CASSLDSGSGNTIYF. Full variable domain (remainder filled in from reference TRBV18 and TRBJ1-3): NAGVMQNPRHLVRRRGQEARLRCSPMKGHSHVYWYRQLPEEGLKFMVYLQKENIIDESGMPKERFSAEFPKEGPSILRIQQVVRGDSAAYFCASSLDSGSGNTIYFGEGSWLTVV.

As DNA, the CDR3 is TGCGCCAGCAGCGAGGGACAGGGGGGACGCCAGTACTTC. Translating it yields CASSEGQGGRQYF. The rearrangement links TRBV5-1 to TRBJ2-5, with TRBD1 identical over 11 bases. CDR3 size: 13 residues. The germline V gene encodes CDR1 SGHRS and CDR2 YFSETQ. The V gene end was trimmed by 4 bases and the J gene end by 10 bases; junction bases not matched to a gene: 6.

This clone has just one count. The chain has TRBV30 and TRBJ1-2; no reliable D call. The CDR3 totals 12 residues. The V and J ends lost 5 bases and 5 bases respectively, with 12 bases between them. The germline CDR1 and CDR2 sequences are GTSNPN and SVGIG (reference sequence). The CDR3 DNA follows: TGTGCCTGGCACGGGATTCTGTATGGCTACACCTTC. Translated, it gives CAWHGILYGYTF.

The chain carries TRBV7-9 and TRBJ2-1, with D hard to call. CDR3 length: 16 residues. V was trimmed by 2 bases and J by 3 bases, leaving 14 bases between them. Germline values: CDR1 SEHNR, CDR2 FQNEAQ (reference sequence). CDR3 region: CASSLRVSRDYNEQFF. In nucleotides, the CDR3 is TGTGCCAGCAGCTTAAGGGTGTCGCGAGACTACAATGAGCAGTTCTTC.

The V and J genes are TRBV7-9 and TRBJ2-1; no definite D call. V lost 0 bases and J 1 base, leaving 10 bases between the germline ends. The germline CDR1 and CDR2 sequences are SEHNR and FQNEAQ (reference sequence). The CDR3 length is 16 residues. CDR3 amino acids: CASSLAGSLSYNEQFF. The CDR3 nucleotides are TGTGCCAGCAGCTTAGCGGGCAGTCTTTCCTACAATGAGCAGTTCTTC.

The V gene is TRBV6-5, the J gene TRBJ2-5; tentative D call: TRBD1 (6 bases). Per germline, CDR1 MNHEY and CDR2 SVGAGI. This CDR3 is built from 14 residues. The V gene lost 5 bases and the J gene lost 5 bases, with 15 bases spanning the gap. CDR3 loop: CASSPGQTDETQYF. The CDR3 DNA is TGTGCCAGCAGTCCCGGACAGACGGATGAGACCCAGTACTTC.